A selection of T cell receptor beta chains follows, all from one sample in a study of cytomegalovirus exposure and HLA in healthy donors. Clones were sequenced by immunoSEQ multiplex PCR, and TCRdb holds only the in-frame ones, with some missing. The table includes 110,000 or so clones, approximately 74% detected once. The sample was PBMCs. The receptors originated from a woman aged 40 to 50 in good health and CMV-seropositive. CDR3s include the opening cysteine and the closing phenylalanine or tryptophan. Fields, in order: V gene, J gene, clone size, D gene, CDR3 DNA, CDR3 protein. A D gene is named only where the DNA matches it firmly. A row's size may be missing; if present it is once, few, many or a size class.

V: TRBV15
J: TRBJ2-1
size: NA
D: TRBD2
DNA: TGTGCCACCACAGCGGGGAGGAGAAACTACAATGAGCAGTTCTTC
CDR3: CATTAGRRNYNEQFF

V: TRBV5-1
J: TRBJ2-3
size: NA
D: TRBD1
DNA: TGCGCCAGCAGAGGGACAGGGGTGGATACGCAGTATTTT
CDR3: CASRGTGVDTQYF

V: TRBV29-1
J: TRBJ1-1
size: NA
D: NA
DNA: TGCAGCGTTGTATCCGGGGAGGGAGTAGCTTTCTTT
CDR3: CSVVSGEGVAFF

V: TRBV19
J: TRBJ1-6
size: NA
D: TRBD1
DNA: TGTGCCAGTAGTATAGACCAGGGGGCCGGGTCACCCCTCCACTTT
CDR3: CASSIDQGAGSPLHF

V: TRBV18
J: TRBJ2-7
size: NA
D: TRBD1
DNA: TGTGCCAGCTCACCAGGGGACAGGGGCTACGAGCAGTACTTC
CDR3: CASSPGDRGYEQYF

V: TRBV9
J: TRBJ1-1
size: few
D: TRBD1
DNA: TGTGCCAGCAGCGCGTCGACAGGGCCCTCTGAAGCTTTCTTT
CDR3: CASSASTGPSEAFF

V: TRBV30
J: TRBJ2-1
size: NA
D: TRBD2
DNA: TGTGCCTGGAGTGTACGCGGGGGGGCGGGTGAGCAGTTCTTC
CDR3: CAWSVRGGAGEQFF

V: TRBV10-3
J: TRBJ1-1
size: NA
D: TRBD1
DNA: TGTGCCATCAGTGCCGCCTACAGGGGGGAGGCTTTCTTT
CDR3: CAISAAYRGEAFF

V: TRBV5-5
J: TRBJ1-4
size: few
D: TRBD1
DNA: TGTGCCAGCAGCTTGGGACAGGGCCCCGATGAAGAAAAACTGTTTTTT
CDR3: CASSLGQGPDEEKLFF

V: TRBV5-8
J: TRBJ2-1
size: NA
D: TRBD2
DNA: TGTGCCAGCAGCCGATCCGGGACTAGCGGGAGGAATGAGCAGTTCTTC
CDR3: CASSRSGTSGRNEQFF

V: TRBV5-8
J: TRBJ2-7
size: NA
D: NA
DNA: TGTGCCAGCAGCGTGAGGGACGAGCAGTACTTC
CDR3: CASSVRDEQYF

V: TRBV4-2
J: TRBJ2-6
size: NA
D: NA
DNA: TGTGCCAGCAGCCGAACAGGGAGCTCTGGGGCCAACGTCCTGACTTTC
CDR3: CASSRTGSSGANVLTF

V: TRBV10-3
J: TRBJ2-5
size: few
D: TRBD1
DNA: TGTGCCATCAGTGTCTCCGGACAGGGGGGAGAGACCCAGTACTTC
CDR3: CAISVSGQGGETQYF

V: TRBV7-2
J: TRBJ2-2
size: NA
D: TRBD2
DNA: TGTGCCAGCAGCTTAGTTTTTAGCGGGAGGCCTTTTACCGGGGAGCTGTTTTTT
CDR3: CASSLVFSGRPFTGELFF

V: TRBV12-5
J: TRBJ1-3
size: NA
D: NA
DNA: TGTGCTAGTGGTTTGCCCCGGGGGATTATCAAATCTGGAAACACCATATATTTT
CDR3: CASGLPRGIIKSGNTIYF

V: TRBV5-4
J: TRBJ1-1
size: NA
D: NA
DNA: TGTGCCAGCAGCACGAGGATGCTGAACACTGAAGCTTTCTTT
CDR3: CASSTRMLNTEAFF

V: TRBV5-1
J: TRBJ2-5
size: NA
D: NA
DNA: TGCGCCAGCAGCTTGGGGAGACCGGGGGAGACCCAGTACTTC
CDR3: CASSLGRPGETQYF

V: TRBV5-1
J: TRBJ2-1
size: NA
D: NA
DNA: TGCGCCAGCAGCCCTGGTGTTAGCGTGTTCTTC
CDR3: CASSPGVSVFF

V: TRBV19
J: TRBJ1-5
size: NA
D: NA
DNA: TGTGCCAGTAGACTACAGGGAAATCAGCCCCAGCATTTT
CDR3: CASRLQGNQPQHF

V: TRBV20-1
J: TRBJ2-5
size: NA
D: NA
DNA: TGCAGTGCTAGATCGCAGGGGACCCAGTACTTC
CDR3: CSARSQGTQYF

V: TRBV19
J: TRBJ2-3
size: NA
D: TRBD2
DNA: TGTGCCAGTAGTATAGATCGAGTTAGCGGGAGTGATACGCAGTATTTT
CDR3: CASSIDRVSGSDTQYF

V: TRBV2
J: TRBJ2-3
size: NA
D: TRBD1
DNA: TGTGCCAGCAGTGAACAGGGGGACGGGACAGATACGCAGTATTTT
CDR3: CASSEQGDGTDTQYF

V: TRBV5-1
J: TRBJ1-2
size: NA
D: NA
DNA: TGCGCCAGCAGCTCCCGGGGGGGGGCGGATTATGGCTACACCTTC
CDR3: CASSSRGGADYGYTF

V: TRBV5-1
J: TRBJ2-7
size: NA
D: NA
DNA: TGCGCCAGCAGCTTGCCTAGCTCCTACGAGCAGTACTTC
CDR3: CASSLPSSYEQYF

V: TRBV29-1
J: TRBJ2-1
size: NA
D: NA
DNA: TGCAGCGTTGGCGGGGGCCTGGTCTCCTACAATGAGCAGTTCTTC
CDR3: CSVGGGLVSYNEQFF

V: TRBV7-6
J: TRBJ2-7
size: NA
D: TRBD1
DNA: TGTGCCAGCAGCTTCGGGACAGGGACCTACGAGCAGTACTTC
CDR3: CASSFGTGTYEQYF

V: TRBV4-1
J: TRBJ1-1
size: once
D: TRBD1
DNA: TGCGCCAGCAGCCAAGATTTGACGACAGGGGGCGCATCAAACACTGAAGCTTTCTTT
CDR3: CASSQDLTTGGASNTEAFF

V: TRBV7-3
J: TRBJ2-7
size: NA
D: NA
DNA: TGTGCCAGCAGCGCGACTCCCCAGGGTGCGCAGTACTTC
CDR3: CASSATPQGAQYF

V: TRBV2
J: TRBJ1-2
size: once
D: TRBD1
DNA: TGTGCCAGCAGCTTGGGACAGGGATTTGGCTACACCTTC
CDR3: CASSLGQGFGYTF

V: TRBV4-1
J: TRBJ1-1
size: NA
D: NA
DNA: TGCGCCAGCAGCCAAGGACAGTGGCTCACTGAAGCTTTCTTT
CDR3: CASSQGQWLTEAFF

V: TRBV29-1
J: TRBJ1-1
size: few
D: NA
DNA: TGCAGCGTTGAAGATCTCGGGGGGATGGGGACTGAAGCTTTCTTT
CDR3: CSVEDLGGMGTEAFF

V: TRBV7-2
J: TRBJ2-5
size: NA
D: NA
DNA: TGTGCCAGCAGCTTAATGGGGCGATCACAAGAGACCCAGTACTTC
CDR3: CASSLMGRSQETQYF

V: TRBV4-3
J: TRBJ2-1
size: NA
D: TRBD1
DNA: TGCGCCAGCAGCCAACAGGGGGCCCCTTACAATGAGCAGTTCTTC
CDR3: CASSQQGAPYNEQFF

V: TRBV2
J: TRBJ2-6
size: once
D: NA
DNA: TGTGCCAGTAAACAGGGAGCCGGGGCCAACGTCCTGACTTTC
CDR3: CASKQGAGANVLTF

V: TRBV18
J: TRBJ1-2
size: NA
D: TRBD1
DNA: TGTGCCAGCTCACCCAAGGAGGGGGCGAGAGGCTACACCTTC
CDR3: CASSPKEGARGYTF

V: TRBV6-4
J: TRBJ2-1
size: medium-sized
D: TRBD1
DNA: TGTGCCAGCAGTGACTCGTCGACAGGGGTGGATGAGCAGTTCTTC
CDR3: CASSDSSTGVDEQFF

V: TRBV2
J: TRBJ1-2
size: few
D: NA
DNA: TGTGCCAGCAGTGATGCAGCGGCCTATGGCTACACCTTC
CDR3: CASSDAAAYGYTF

V: TRBV30
J: TRBJ1-2
size: once
D: TRBD1
DNA: TGTGCCTGGAGTCAGGGGGCGACTGGCTACACCTTC
CDR3: CAWSQGATGYTF

V: TRBV11-2
J: TRBJ2-4
size: NA
D: TRBD1
DNA: TGTGCCAGCAGCCCTGGGACAGGGAGCGTCATTCAGTACTTC
CDR3: CASSPGTGSVIQYF

V: TRBV7-9
J: TRBJ1-1
size: NA
D: TRBD1
DNA: TGTGCCAGCAGCTGGCTTGGTGCAGGGGGTTATAACACTGAAGCTTTCTTT
CDR3: CASSWLGAGGYNTEAFF

V: TRBV30
J: TRBJ1-5
size: NA
D: NA
DNA: TGTGCCTGGAGTGTACCTGGAAAGGGGAATCAGCCCCAGCATTTT
CDR3: CAWSVPGKGNQPQHF

V: TRBV30
J: TRBJ1-1
size: NA
D: NA
DNA: TGTGCCTGGAGTGTAACGGGGGGGGCTGAAGCTTTCTTT
CDR3: CAWSVTGGAEAFF

V: TRBV13
J: TRBJ2-1
size: NA
D: NA
DNA: TGTGCCAGCAGCTTAGGCCGTCGACTTGGTGGGCAGTTCTTC
CDR3: CASSLGRRLGGQFF

V: TRBV6-5
J: TRBJ1-4
size: NA
D: NA
DNA: TGTGCCAGCAGTTACGGCCCACCTGAAAAACTGTTTTTT
CDR3: CASSYGPPEKLFF

V: TRBV30
J: TRBJ2-5
size: NA
D: NA
DNA: TGTGCCTGGAGTGGTATCAGCCAAGAGACCCAGTACTTC
CDR3: CAWSGISQETQYF

V: TRBV6-1
J: TRBJ2-5
size: NA
D: NA
DNA: TGTGCCAGCAGTGAAACGGTAAAGATTAAGACCCAGTACTTC
CDR3: CASSETVKIKTQYF

V: TRBV5-1
J: TRBJ2-2
size: NA
D: TRBD1
DNA: TGCGCCAGCAGCCTATGGACAGGGGGCGTCCGGACCGGGGAGCTGTTTTTT
CDR3: CASSLWTGGVRTGELFF

V: TRBV6-1
J: TRBJ2-1
size: NA
D: NA
DNA: TGTGCCAGCAGCGAAACGGGTGCCTCATACAATGAGCAGTTCTTC
CDR3: CASSETGASYNEQFF

V: TRBV18
J: TRBJ1-6
size: few
D: NA
DNA: TGTGCCAGCTCATTCAGGTTGCCGACTACGAGCTCCTATAATTCACCCCTCCACTTT
CDR3: CASSFRLPTTSSYNSPLHF

V: TRBV6-6
J: TRBJ2-3
size: NA
D: TRBD2
DNA: TGTGCCAGCAGTGGCGGACTAGCGGGAGGGTGGGATACGCAGTATTTT
CDR3: CASSGGLAGGWDTQYF